This T cell receptor beta chain is from a study of CD8+CD57+ T cells in acquired aplastic anemia. Study-level background: The mean DNA yield obtained from sorted CD4+ and CD8+ cells came to 3.2 ug. Healthy donors yielded around 11 million CD4+ cell reads on average.

The germline V gene encodes CDR1 KGHDR and CDR2 SFDVKD. The CDR3 spans 17 residues. Trimming took 3 bases from V and 4 from J; bases not matched to a gene: 8. Study-wide points: Overlapping CD8+ CDR3 repertoires of patients and controls contained approximately 28 shared sequences.

The template used for profiling TCR beta VDJ and CDR3 was genomic DNA. TCRdb independently ran MiXCR on the reads; one entry per CDR3 protein. The sample contains fewer than 150,000 distinct CDR3 sequences, 40% to 60% of which appear only once. A word on this clonotype: What it recognizes is unknown.

Sequencing was performed on sorted CD4+, CD8+, or CD8+CD57+ T cells (not recorded which) from PBMCs. This chain joins TRBV24-1 and TRBJ2-1, with TRBD2 matching over 10 bases. The sequence derives from a human donor in good health, serving as a control. The CDR3 bases are TGTGCCACCAGTGATCCCACTAGCGGGACTAATTACAATGAGCAGTTCTTC. This codes for CATSDPTSGTNYNEQFF.